This is a list of T cell receptor beta chains from one sample in a study of T cells expressing NK-cell markers. TCRdb reprocessed the 5' RACE reads and reports one entry per CDR3 protein, with no DNA. The repertoire shows roughly 350,000 distinct CDR3 sequences; the top ten hold under 6.5%. Source material: blood T cells: a sorted CD56 or NKG2C T cell subset, CD4+ or CD8+ T cells, or bulk PBMC T cells (not recorded which). Source of these receptors: a man between 18 and 69 years old in good health. Each CDR3 is given with its conserved first and last residue.

CDR3 protein,J gene,V gene
CASSSGTGGRETQYF,TRBJ2-5,TRBV6-5
CASSPEEGVWRRAYNEQFF,TRBJ2-1,TRBV9
CASSLYGRDQPQHF,TRBJ1-5,TRBV28
CSVLGVFEKLFF,TRBJ1-4,TRBV29-1
CASSLASGTGKGETQYF,TRBJ2-5,TRBV7-9
CASSEYSGPGYEQYF,TRBJ2-7,TRBV5-1
CASSQTPGQGNTGELFF,TRBJ2-2,TRBV4-2
CASSQGFTVFKYF,TRBJ2-7,TRBV3-1
CASSLFPLEGQVYNEQFF,TRBJ2-1,TRBV11-1
CATKRGGSYNEQFF,TRBJ2-1,TRBV19
CASSPAVISAVYEQYF,TRBJ2-7,TRBV5-6
CASSPGGVYGYTF,TRBJ1-2,TRBV14
CASSSRQGGETQYF,TRBJ2-5,TRBV12-3/TRBV12-4
CASSSPGQESGAPYEQYF,TRBJ2-7,TRBV11-2
CASSAGTGGTQYF,TRBJ2-5,TRBV6-4
CASGGQTEAFF,TRBJ1-1,TRBV9
CASSRQEPETQYF,TRBJ2-5,TRBV19
CASSPEVGRVGETQYF,TRBJ2-5,TRBV2
CSARWQGIGNTIYF,TRBJ1-3,TRBV20-1
CASSLRDPRWEGYTF,TRBJ1-2,TRBV2
CAWNEVGFAEAFF,TRBJ1-1,TRBV30
CATSDTLGTGVSGANVLTF,TRBJ2-6,TRBV24-1
CASSQEPGTPYQETQYF,TRBJ2-5,TRBV14
CASSFAGTVNTEAFF,TRBJ1-1,TRBV27
CASSFQTGVSSSPLHF,TRBJ1-6,TRBV5-1
CASSPDLTDTQYF,TRBJ2-3,TRBV28
CASSSTGWGGNQPQHF,TRBJ1-5,TRBV7-8
CASGGWGGMYTQYF,TRBJ2-3,TRBV2
CAISGGTGGNYGYTF,TRBJ1-2,TRBV10-3
CSAREPLGDIQYF,TRBJ2-4,TRBV20-1
CASSLYEGTYGYTF,TRBJ1-2,TRBV7-8
CASSFGSTGELFF,TRBJ2-2,TRBV7-7